Sequencing of this T cell receptor (beta chain) was carried out in a study of CD8 T cells in Susac syndrome (dated by TCRdb to 2018 to 2020). With respect to the entire study: Of the Susac syndrome patients who were sequenced, about 6 had clinically active disease and roughly eight were in clinical remission. At blood withdrawal, Susac syndrome patients were either therapy-naive, taking corticosteroids (in some cases with IVIg as well), or taking IVIg alone. Repertoire sequencing was used to test whether CD8+ T cell activation and differentiation in Susac syndrome was antigen driven. The full study reports these points: The number of individuals in the TCR sequencing and HLA analysis was acknowledged as relatively small. The CD4+ T cell repertoire of patients with Susac syndrome showed no detectable clonal expansion.

Based on the germline V gene (reference sequence), the CDR1 and CDR2 sequences are LGHDT and YNNKEL. Germline trimming: 4 bases from V, 2 bases from J; junction bases outside gene matches: 8. The CDR3 contains 16 residues, cysteine and phenylalanine counted. CDR3 DNA is the only sequence kept; it has 48 bases, read in frame from the first base. To note about this clonotype: It lacks a known antigen. Per-base quality was not reported, and no clone a single base away is much larger than it.

High-throughput TCR beta sequencing profiled peripheral blood CD8+ and CD4+ T cells from healthy donors, Susac syndrome patients and multiple sclerosis patients. Recently defined diagnostic criteria for definite or probable disease were met by the Susac syndrome patients. Bulk CD8+ and CD4+ T cells were purified by magnetic negative isolation, whereas CD8+ TEMRA cells were enriched by FACS. Blood was drawn into EDTA tubes, processed within 24 hours, and PBMCs were isolated by density gradient centrifugation. PBMCs intended for TCR sequencing were cryopreserved in liquid nitrogen and were subsequently thawed in a 37 degrees C water bath. A purity of at least 90% was achieved for sorted or isolated CD4+, CD8+ and CD8+ TEMRA cells. RNA was extracted with the RNeasy kit and roughly 0.45 to 1 ug was reverse transcribed using random hexamers. The immunoSEQ multiplex PCR assay, which covers 54 Vbeta and 13 Jbeta segments, was used to amplify TCR beta CDR3 regions. PCR amplification bias was corrected by using a synthetic template baseline for primer optimization and computational correction. The original methods were these. Reads were annotated to V, D and J genes according to IMGT and were analyzed with immunoSEQ Analyzer, with only productive sequences retained. Clonality was calculated as one minus the Shannon entropy normalized by log2 of the number of productive unique sequences. For each patient and control, public and private clones were evaluated among the 100 most prevalent clones. Clones were defined as Susac-specific if absent from the healthy and MS cohorts, from around 1,000 published viral clones and from other ImmuneACCESS disease sequences. TCRdb handled the public reads itself, with Q25 trimming in fastp and clone calling in MiXCR, and kept productive beta chains. Rows matching on CDR3 protein sequence are summarized as one entry with the most common DNA and genes. These V and J calls are TCRdb output, not the study's own analysis. This sample gives approximately 190,000 distinct CDR3 sequences in total; roughly 90% of them show up just once. The ten largest make up about 0.1% of the sample.

The sequence joins TRBV3-1 to TRBJ2-7; TRBD2 fits 10 bases in the junction. The TCR originated in a human donor with Susac syndrome. Sequenced input: CD4+ T cells from PBMCs. The nucleotide sequence is TGTGCCAGCAGCCGCCAACTAGCGGGGCGAACCTACGAGCAGTACTTC. Its amino acids are CASSRQLAGRTYEQYF.